This entry is about one T cell receptor (beta chain). Its cognate antigen has yet to be identified. The DNA is omitted, as the CDR3 cannot be located on it reliably, and the CDR3 follows TCRdb's listing. This record belongs to a study of breast tumors, draining lymph nodes, adjacent tissues (dated by TCRdb to about 2016). For the study in its entirety: TCR beta repertoires were compared across tumor, adjacent nontumor tissue and axillary lymph nodes obtained from breast cancer patients. In human breast cancer, the study set out to assess how tumor, surrounding tissue and draining lymph node repertoires relate to one another and whether T cells might be exchanged between them.

There are 21 amino acids in the CDR3, from cysteine to phenylalanine inclusive. From the germline V gene (reference sequence), CDR1 is SGHAT and CDR2 is FQDESV. The paper's findings and limits, for the study overall: The study presented the conclusion that tumor T cells originate in lymph nodes as consistent with a hypothesis, not as something directly demonstrated. The data were considered consistent with the idea that most tumor T cells come from the lymph node and then expand in tumor tissue. Tumors showed preferential V and J gene usage, and their T-cell repertoire diversity fell below that of lymph nodes yet above that of nontumor tissue. The similarity between tumor and nontumor tissue repertoires was significantly greater in luminal-like breast cancer than in basal-like breast cancer.

These reads were obtained on an Illumina HiSeq 2000. TCR beta chain libraries were generated through multiplex PCR amplification. The amplified TCR beta chain products were analyzed by high-throughput sequencing. TCRdb redid the processing of the public reads, applying fastp at Q25 and MiXCR, and retained in-frame beta chains. Each entry merges the rows of one CDR3 protein and shows their most common DNA and genes. Counted in this sample were about 110,000 distinct CDR3 sequences; around 30% of them appeared once. The top ten clonotypes cover under 6% of the sample. Lymph node samples were obtained from the axillary draining lymph nodes of breast cancer patients.

Here the chain combines TRBV11-1 and TRBJ1-2; the listed D gene, TRBD1, was not tested against the DNA. This clonotype originated in a female donor with breast cancer. Some clones in this sample may be carry-over from other donors' samples. Sequences were obtained from axillary lymph node tissue. The CDR3 in this case is CASSFYICSARGGRGDYGYTF.